The following is a T cell receptor beta chain sequence with its context. No antigen is known for it. Germline CDR1 reads SGHDT; CDR2 reads YYEEEE. CDR3 length: 14 residues. Trimming took off 4 bases at V and 1 base at J, with 10 bases between the two ends. Profiles of TCR beta VDJ and CDR3 were generated from a genomic DNA template. Each CDR3 protein gets one entry after TCRdb re-called the reads with MiXCR. The data show 260,000 or so distinct CDR3 sequences, 65% to 90% seen once. By flow cytometry, patients selected for sequencing had shown an expansion of CD8+CD57+ cells. Each of the patients presented with severe acquired aplastic anemia. This entry comes from a study of CD8+CD57+ T cells in acquired aplastic anemia. Whole-study findings and limits: Overlap between patients and controls comprised roughly 30 CD8+ CDR3 sequences. Controls did not differ significantly from patients in CD8+ Simpson's diversity.

This clonotype originated in a human donor with aplastic anemia. Sequencing was done on a sample of sorted CD4+, CD8+, or CD8+CD57+ T cells (not recorded which) from PBMCs. The chain employs TRBV5-6 and TRBJ2-3; either TRBD1 or TRBD2 may supply D (5 bases each). CDR3 sequence: CASSATGRTDTQYF. The CDR3 region has the DNA TGTGCCAGCAGCGCGACGGGACGCACAGATACGCAGTATTTT. The whole variable domain, remainder taken from reference TRBV5-6 and TRBJ2-3, is DAGVTQSPTHLIKTRGQQVTLRCSPKSGHDTVSWYQQALGQGPQFIFQYYEEEERQRGNFPDRFSGHQFPNYSSELNVNALLLGDSALYLCASSATGRTDTQYFGPGTRLTVL.